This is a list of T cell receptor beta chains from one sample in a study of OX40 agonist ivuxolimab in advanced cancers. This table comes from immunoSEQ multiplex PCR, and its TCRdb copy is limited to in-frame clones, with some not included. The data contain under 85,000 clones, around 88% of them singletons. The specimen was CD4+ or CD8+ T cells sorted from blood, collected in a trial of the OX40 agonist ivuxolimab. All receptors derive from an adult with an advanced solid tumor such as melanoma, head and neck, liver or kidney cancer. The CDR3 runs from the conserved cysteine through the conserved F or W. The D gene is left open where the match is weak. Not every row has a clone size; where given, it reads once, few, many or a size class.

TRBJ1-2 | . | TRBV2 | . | CASSENPGIFNGYTF | TGTGCCAGCAGTGAAAACCCCGGGATATTCAATGGCTACACCTTC
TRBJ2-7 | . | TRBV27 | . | CASSQDAYSSYEQYF | TGTGCCAGCAGCCAGGACGCCTATAGCTCCTACGAGCAGTACTTC
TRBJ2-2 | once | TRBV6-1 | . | CASSSSPTNTGELFF | TGTGCCAGCAGCTCCTCCCCTACGAACACCGGGGAGCTGTTTTTT
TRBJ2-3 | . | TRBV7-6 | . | CASSSYKDTQYF | TGTGCCAGCAGCTCGTACAAGGATACGCAGTATTTT
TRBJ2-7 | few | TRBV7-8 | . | CASSLALAYEQYF | TGTGCCAGCAGCTTAGCGCTTGCCTACGAGCAGTACTTC
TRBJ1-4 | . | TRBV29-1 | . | CSVVAQDEKLFF | TGCAGCGTTGTCGCTCAGGATGAAAAACTGTTTTTT
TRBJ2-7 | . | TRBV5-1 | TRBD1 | CASSSRDRGSYEQYF | TGCGCCAGCAGCTCAAGGGACAGGGGTTCCTACGAGCAGTACTTC
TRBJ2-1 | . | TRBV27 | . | CASSLFPATHNEQFF | TGTGCCAGCAGTTTATTTCCGGCAACCCACAATGAGCAGTTCTTC
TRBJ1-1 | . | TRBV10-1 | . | CASSGQRNTEAFF | TGCGCCAGCAGTGGGCAGAGGAACACTGAAGCTTTCTTT
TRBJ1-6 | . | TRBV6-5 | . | CASSYSGGLQGPLHF | TGTGCCAGCAGTTACTCGGGGGGTTTACAGGGTCCCCTCCACTTT
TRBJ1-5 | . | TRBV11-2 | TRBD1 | CASSFGQGQPQHF | TGTGCCAGCAGCTTTGGACAGGGGCAGCCCCAGCATTTT
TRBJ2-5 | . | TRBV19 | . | CASSGGLQETQYF | TGTGCCAGTAGCGGGGGGCTCCAAGAGACCCAGTACTTC
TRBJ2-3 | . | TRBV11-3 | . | CASSPGASTDTQYF | TGTGCCAGCAGCCCCGGAGCTAGCACAGATACGCAGTATTTT
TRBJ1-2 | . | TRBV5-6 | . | CASSLDRQGDYGYTF | TGTGCCAGCAGCTTGGACCGGCAGGGTGACTATGGCTACACCTTC
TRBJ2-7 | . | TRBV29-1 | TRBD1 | CSVQGQGAYEQYF | TGCAGCGTTCAGGGACAGGGGGCCTACGAGCAGTACTTC
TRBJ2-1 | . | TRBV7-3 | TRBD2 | CASSLGGGGNEQFF | TGTGCCAGCAGCTTAGGCGGGGGTGGCAATGAGCAGTTCTTC
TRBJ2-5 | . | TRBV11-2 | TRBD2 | CASTQRGTQETQYF | TGTGCCAGCACGCAGCGGGGGACCCAAGAGACCCAGTACTTC
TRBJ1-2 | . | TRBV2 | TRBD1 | CASRRVAGGIYGYTF | TGTGCCAGCAGGCGGGTGGCAGGGGGCATCTATGGCTACACCTTC
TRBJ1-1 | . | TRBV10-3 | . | CAASRAANTEAFF | TGTGCCGCCTCTAGGGCTGCGAACACTGAAGCTTTCTTT
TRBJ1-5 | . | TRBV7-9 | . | CASSKQGPEGGQPQHF | TGTGCCAGCAGCAAGCAGGGTCCGGAGGGGGGCCAGCCCCAGCATTTT
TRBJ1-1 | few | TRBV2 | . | CASSEPIYTEAFF | TGTGCCAGCAGTGAACCGATATACACTGAAGCTTTCTTT
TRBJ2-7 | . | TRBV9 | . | CASSVRDFTNEQYF | TGTGCCAGCAGCGTACGGGACTTTACCAACGAGCAGTACTTC
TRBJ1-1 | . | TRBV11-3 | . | CASSPTGANTEAFF | TGTGCCAGCAGCCCGACCGGCGCGAACACTGAAGCTTTCTTT
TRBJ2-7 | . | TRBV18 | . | CASSPLGVKSEQYF | TGTGCCAGCTCACCCCTCGGGGTAAAATCCGAGCAGTACTTC
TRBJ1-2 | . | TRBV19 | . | CASNTRGGPDGDGYTF | TGTGCCAGTAACACACGAGGGGGACCGGATGGGGATGGCTACACCTTC
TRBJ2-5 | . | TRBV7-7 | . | CASSHGPAGTQYF | TGTGCCAGCAGTCACGGACCCGCCGGGACCCAGTACTTC
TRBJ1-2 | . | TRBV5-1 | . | CASSEQGRGYGYTF | TGCGCCAGCAGCGAACAGGGTCGGGGCTATGGCTACACCTTC
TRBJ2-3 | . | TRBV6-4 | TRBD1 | CASREFPGGLTDTQYF | TGTGCCAGCAGGGAGTTTCCAGGGGGCCTTACAGATACGCAGTATTTT
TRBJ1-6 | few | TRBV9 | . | CASSEFPAGTNSPLHF | TGTGCCAGCAGCGAGTTCCCAGCCGGGACTAATTCACCCCTCCACTTT
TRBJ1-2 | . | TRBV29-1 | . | CSVEDQGYTF | TGCAGCGTTGAAGATCAAGGCTACACCTTC
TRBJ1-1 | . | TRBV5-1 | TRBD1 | CASSPGQGATEAFF | TGCGCCAGCAGTCCCGGACAGGGGGCCACTGAAGCTTTCTTT
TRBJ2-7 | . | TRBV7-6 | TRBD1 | CASSLGQGRSYEQYF | TGTGCCAGCAGCTTGGGACAGGGTCGATCCTACGAGCAATACTTC
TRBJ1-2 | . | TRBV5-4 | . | CASSSPANYGYTF | TGTGCCAGCAGCTCTCCCGCTAACTATGGCTACACCTTC
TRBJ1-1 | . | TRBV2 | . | CASSEGGWKGAFF | TGTGCCAGCAGTGAAGGGGGATGGAAGGGTGCTTTCTTT
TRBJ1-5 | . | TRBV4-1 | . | CASSQEANQPQHF | TGCGCCAGCAGCCAAGAGGCAAATCAGCCCCAGCATTTT
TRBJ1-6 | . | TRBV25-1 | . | CASSESGMGNSPLHF | TGTGCCAGCAGTGAATCTGGCATGGGTAATTCACCCCTCCACTTT
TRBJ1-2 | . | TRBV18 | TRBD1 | CASSPSGQGAYGYTF | TGTGCCAGCTCACCTTCGGGACAGGGGGCCTATGGCTACACCTTC
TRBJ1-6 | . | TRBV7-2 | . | CASSLRTPNNSPLHF | TGTGCCAGCAGCTTACGGACTCCGAATAATTCACCCCTCCACTTT
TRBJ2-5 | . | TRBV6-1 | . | CASSENSGSVETQYF | TGTGCCAGCAGTGAGAATAGTGGGTCCGTGGAGACCCAGTACTTC
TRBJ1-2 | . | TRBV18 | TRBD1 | CASSPSSPGQGFGYTF | TGTGCCAGCTCACCATCCTCTCCGGGACAGGGGTTTGGCTACACCTTC
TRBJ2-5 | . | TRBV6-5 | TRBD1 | CATLTGEETQYF | TGTGCCACCCTAACAGGGGAAGAGACCCAGTACTTC
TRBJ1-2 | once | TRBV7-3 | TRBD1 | CASSPQGGGLYGYTF | TGTGCCAGCAGCCCCCAGGGGGGTGGTCTCTATGGCTACACCTTC
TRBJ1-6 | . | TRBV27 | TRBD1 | CASSLDRVKASPLHF | TGTGCCAGCAGTTTAGACAGGGTAAAGGCGTCACCCCTCCACTTT
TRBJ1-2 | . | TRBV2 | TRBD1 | CASSGDRGGYGYTF | TGTGCCAGCAGTGGAGACAGGGGTGGCTATGGCTACACCTTC
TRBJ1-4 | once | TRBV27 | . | CASNPLAQGSTNEKLFF | TGTGCCAGCAATCCCCTAGCACAGGGATCAACTAATGAAAAACTGTTTTTT
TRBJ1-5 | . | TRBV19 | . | CASSIYNQPQHF | TGTGCCAGTAGTATCTACAATCAGCCCCAGCATTTT
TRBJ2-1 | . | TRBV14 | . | CASSPRQLSYNEQFF | TGTGCCAGCAGCCCGAGACAGCTCTCCTACAATGAGCAGTTCTTC
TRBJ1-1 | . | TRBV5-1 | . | CASSLVLGNTEAFF | TGCGCCAGCAGCTTGGTCCTGGGGAACACTGAAGCTTTCTTT
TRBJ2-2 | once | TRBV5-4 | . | CASSPGTGSVNTGELFF | TGTGCCAGCAGCCCCGGCACAGGGAGCGTCAACACCGGGGAGCTGTTTTTT